This TCR beta chain was obtained from a study of Ad26.COV2.S vaccination and SARS-CoV-2 variants. As for the study in general: Donor was in the COV1001 Ad26.COV2.S trial arm. Study conclusions and caveats: Placebo and vaccine recipients had non-spike TCR breadth that was similar.

A note on this clone: Its target is not known.

Generated by immunoSEQ multiplex PCR, the TCRdb table keeps only in-frame clones and is missing some. The data hold fewer than 400,000 clones, with around nine tenths observed a single time. CDR3 length: 11 amino acids. V lost 8 bases and J lost 5, with 10 bases in between. Germline V gene data show CDR1 as SQVTM and CDR2 as ANQGSEA. Stated treatment: over 15 received Ad26.COV2.S at low or high dose, single or two shots; about 5 received placebo; per-sample allocation not given. Following the first vaccine or placebo injection, samples were taken on day 63. A Boston donor was an adult aged 18-55 years. SARS-CoV-2 spike from the Wuhan strain was encoded by the vaccine, an Ad26 vector.

V is TRBV29-1 and J is TRBJ2-1; TRBD1 might be the D (5 bases). The sample was peripheral blood, taken in a trial of Ad26.COV2.S vaccine versus placebo. This clonotype was sampled from a person aged 18-60 years who received the Ad26.COV2.S COVID-19 vaccine or a placebo. The CDR3: CSPRRDNEQFF. CDR3 bases: TGCAGCCCCCGCAGGGACAATGAGCAGTTCTTC.